This T cell receptor (beta chain) emerged from a study of T cell repertoires in cytomegalovirus infection. Study at large: Selection of CMV epitopes for the study included recently identified HLA-C-restricted and well-studied HLA-B-restricted ones. TCR beta signatures that were public indicated CMV infection and matching HLA type.

One entry per CDR3 protein, called by TCRdb with MiXCR from the reads. This table holds approximately 730,000 distinct CDR3 sequences, 25% to 35% found once. This clonotype was seen a handful of times. The antigen is not known. The CDR3 is 15 amino acids. Germline V gene sequence: CDR1 LNHDA, CDR2 SQIVND (reference sequence). V was cut by 6 bases and J by 2 bases, with 16 bases left in between. The receptor comes from a human donor in good health (CMV status not recorded). Some clones in this sample may be carry-over from other donors' samples. Sequencing was performed on cultured CD8+ T cells from PBMCs, taken from culture after CMV antigen stimulation. The gene calls are TRBV19 and TRBJ2-5; D assignment may be TRBD1 or TRBD2 (5 bases each). Here the CDR3 reads CASRTQAWGQETQYF. The CDR3 DNA is TGTGCCAGTAGAACACAGGCGTGGGGGCAAGAGACCCAGTACTTC.